These 5 T cell receptor beta chains were sequenced from one sample in a study of high-grade serous ovarian cancer treatment subgroups. Using immunoSEQ multiplex PCR, the repertoire was profiled, and TCRdb retains in-frame clones only, with some absent. The data hold about 7,700 clones, with about 72% observed a single time. Tumor samples were taken before definitive surgery or chemotherapy. Source material: tumor tissue. The origin of the receptors is a human donor with high-grade serous ovarian cancer.

This clone was recorded a few times. V is TRBV25-1 and J is TRBJ1-2; no definite D call. Germline loops: CDR1 MGHDK, CDR2 SYGVNS. With 4 bases removed from V and 5 bases from J, the gap between germline ends came to 8 bases. The CDR3 totals 12 residues. CDR3 bases: TGTGCCAGCAGTGGAGGTGGATATGGCTACACCTTC. It yields the protein CASSGGGYGYTF.

In regard to this clone: At one of its ends the junction is not consistent with the germline gene, which may arise from a read error. The chain carries TRBV7-2 and TRBJ2-1, with TRBD1 identical over 8 bases. CDR3 length: 13 residues. Germline lookup yields CDR1 SGHTA and CDR2 FQGNSA. DNA for the CDR3: TGTGCCAGCAGCTTATCCCCGGGACAGGTCCGACTCTTC. Translating gives CASSLSPGQVRLF. Filled out from reference TRBV7-2 and TRBJ2-1, the complete variable domain reads GAGVSQSPSNKVTEKGKDVELRCDPISGHTALYWYRQSLGQGLEFLIYFQGNSAPDKSGLPSDRFSAERTGGSVSTLTIQRTQQEDSAVYLCASSLSPGQVRLFGPGTRLTVL.

The CDR3 coding sequence is TGCGCCAGCAGCCTCAGACTAGCGGGAGGACTCAGTAGAGATGAGCAGTTCTTC. Residues: CASSLRLAGGLSRDEQFF. The gene calls are TRBV5-1 and TRBJ2-1; the match to TRBD2 covers 13 bases. The CDR3 has 18 residues. Trimming took 4 bases from V and 8 from J; bases not matched to a gene: 15. Germline loops: CDR1 SGHRS, CDR2 YFSETQ. The full variable domain, completed using reference TRBV5-1 and TRBJ2-1, is KAGVTQTPRYLIKTRGQQVTLSCSPISGHRSVSWYQQTPGQGLQFLFEYFSETQRNKGNFPGRFSGRQFSNSRSEMNVSTLELGDSALYLCASSLRLAGGLSRDEQFFGPGTRLTVL.

This clone has just one count. The J gene is TRBJ2-1, the V gene TRBV5-1; 11 bases fit TRBD1. CDR3 length equals 15 residues. With V trimmed by 2 bases and J by 6 bases, 4 bases remained unmatched. The germline V gene has CDR1 SGHRS and CDR2 YFSETQ. CDR3 protein: CASSFQDRGLNEQFF. The CDR3 DNA sequence: TGCGCCAGCAGCTTCCAGGACAGGGGGCTCAATGAGCAGTTCTTC. The whole variable domain, remainder taken from reference TRBV5-1 and TRBJ2-1, is KAGVTQTPRYLIKTRGQQVTLSCSPISGHRSVSWYQQTPGQGLQFLFEYFSETQRNKGNFPGRFSGRQFSNSRSEMNVSTLELGDSALYLCASSFQDRGLNEQFFGPGTRLTVL.

The V and J genes are TRBV14 and TRBJ2-2, with TRBD2 matching over 8 bases. The CDR3 spans 17 residues. The junction had 10 bases not matched to a gene; V was cut back by 1 base and J by 6 bases. CDR1 SGHDN and CDR2 FVKESK come from the germline V gene. The CDR3 loop is CASSQGHGRAPPGELFF. CDR3 coding DNA: TGTGCCAGCAGCCAAGGGCACGGGAGGGCCCCACCCGGGGAGCTGTTTTTT.